This entry lists 26 T cell receptor beta chains sequenced from one sample in a study of regulatory T cells in long-lasting Graves disease. Library construction for TCR beta used iRepertoire HTBI primers and Arm-PCR of CDR3 regions. TCRdb re-called the multiplex PCR reads with MiXCR, one entry per CDR3 protein. The sample includes about 200,000 distinct CDR3 sequences, about 17% of them seen just once. Time point noted: newly diagnosed GD, antithyroid drugs for less than 3 months. Following extraction of RNA from PBMCs, that RNA was used to make the TCR library. The source material was peripheral blood mononuclear cells (PBMCs), sampled at new diagnosis, from a patient treated with antithyroid drugs. These TCRs come from a female donor with Graves disease.

This clonotype was detected ten times or more. V and J are TRBV30 and TRBJ1-1, with D unresolved. Germline CDR1 GTSNPN, CDR2 SVGIG (reference sequence). Trimming left V 4 bases short and J 0 bases short, with 9 bases between. The CDR3 is 13 residues long. The CDR3 DNA follows: TGTGCCTGGAATTTGGATTTGAACACTGAAGCTTTCTTT. The encoded protein is CAWNLDLNTEAFF.

This clonotype was found many times. The V call is TRBV7-2, the J call TRBJ2-5; D is ambiguous. This CDR3 contains 14 residues. Between the trimmed V and J ends, which lost 3 bases and 7 bases, there was a span of 15 bases. Germline V gene sequence: CDR1 SGHTA, CDR2 FQGNSA. This CDR3 reads CASSFPQWSGTQYF. The DNA for the CDR3 is TGTGCCAGCAGCTTTCCACAATGGAGTGGGACCCAGTACTTC.

This clonotype has at least ten counts. V usage is TRBV7-9 and J usage is TRBJ2-7, with a possible D match to TRBD1 (5 bases). Germline-derived CDR1 and CDR2 are SEHNR and FQNEAQ (reference sequence). V was trimmed by 2 bases and J by 5 bases, leaving 13 bases between them. There are 14 residues in the CDR3. For the CDR3, the DNA is TGTGCCAGCAGCTTACAAGGGGCTCTCGACGAGCAGTACTTC. Its protein product is CASSLQGALDEQYF.

This clonotype was observed at least ten times. This chain connects TRBV20-1 to TRBJ2-7, with D perhaps matching TRBD1 (5 bases). The V and J ends lost 3 bases and 0 bases respectively, with 6 bases between them. The germline CDR1 and CDR2 sequences are DFQATT and SNEGSKA (reference sequence). This CDR3 has 12 residues. The CDR3 region is CSASDSSYEQYF. The CDR3 bases are TGCAGTGCTAGTGACAGCTCCTACGAGCAGTACTTC.

In its sample, this clonotype was seen many times. The chain combines TRBV28 with TRBJ2-6; possible D gene TRBD2, 5 bases. With 5 bases removed from V and 4 bases from J, the gap between germline ends came to 21 bases. Germline V gene sequence: CDR1 MDHEN, CDR2 SYDVKM. The CDR3 covers 18 residues. CDR3 nucleotides: TGTGCCAGCAGTCCCTTCTTAGGGCGGGCGTCGGGGGCCAACGTCCTGACTTTC. Protein: CASSPFLGRASGANVLTF.

This clonotype was counted many times. The chain links TRBV24-1 to TRBJ2-4, with TRBD2 matching over 7 bases. This CDR3 has 15 residues. J gave up 5 bases and V 4 bases, and 7 bases lay outside the gene matches. CDR1 is KGHDR and CDR2 is SFDVKD in the germline V gene. The CDR3 nucleotides are TGTGCCACCAGTGACCCTGGGACTACTCAAAACATTCAGTACTTC. As protein: CATSDPGTTQNIQYF.

The chain is built from TRBV27 and TRBJ2-7; D is perhaps TRBD2 (5 bases). The CDR3 consists of 15 residues. Trimming removed 2 bases at V and 1 base at J, with 12 bases between. The germline gives CDR1 MNHEY, CDR2 SMNVEV (reference sequence). CDR3 amino acids: CASSLVGLDSYEQYF. The CDR3 region has the DNA TGTGCCAGCAGTTTAGTAGGACTGGATTCCTACGAGCAGTACTTC.

There are a few counts of this clonotype. One junction end disagrees with the germline gene, perhaps due to a read error. V and J are TRBV7-7 and TRBJ2-1, with 10 bases matching TRBD2. CDR3 length equals 13 residues. CDR1 is SSHAT and CDR2 is FNYEAQ in the germline V gene (reference sequence). CDR3 sequence (DNA): TGTGCTAGCAGCCCTAGCGGGAGTGGGGAGCAGTTCTTC. Amino acids: CASSPSGSGEQFF.

This clonotype was counted at least ten times. The chain is built from TRBV20-1 and TRBJ2-5, with D perhaps matching TRBD1 (6 bases). The V gene's germline CDR1 is DFQATT and CDR2 SNEGSKA (reference sequence). Trimming stripped 2 bases from V and 1 base from J, with 14 bases between. The CDR3 is made up of 15 amino acids. The CDR3 DNA is TGCAGTGCTAGACTTTATGACAGGACCCAAGAGACCCAGTACTTC. Translating gives CSARLYDRTQETQYF.

This clonotype has ten or more counts. DNA for the CDR3: TGCAGTGCTAGAGATCCTCGCGGTCGGGATACGCAGTATTTT. Protein product: CSARDPRGRDTQYF. The chain links TRBV20-1 to TRBJ2-3; D unclear. Between the trimmed V and J ends, which lost 0 bases and 6 bases, there was a span of 13 bases. The length of the CDR3 is 14 residues. Germline CDR1 is DFQATT and CDR2 is SNEGSKA (reference sequence).

This clonotype was observed at least ten times. The chain couples TRBV20-1 to TRBJ2-1; 7 nucleotides align to TRBD2. With 4 bases clipped from V and 9 bases from J, the junction kept 12 bases outside the gene matches. From germline, CDR1 is DFQATT and CDR2 SNEGSKA (reference sequence). The CDR3 length is 14 residues. CDR3 nucleotides: TGCAGTGCTACGAAAACTGGGAGGGCGGGTGAGCAGTTCTTC. This encodes CSATKTGRAGEQFF.

This clonotype was found once. The chain couples TRBV7-9 to TRBJ2-5; 14 nucleotides line up with TRBD2. Germline values: CDR1 SEHNR, CDR2 FQNEAQ (reference sequence). This CDR3 is built from 13 residues. The V and J ends lost 5 bases and 13 bases, in that order; junction bases with no gene match: 6. The CDR3 DNA is TGTGCCAGCAGCACCGGGACTAGCGGGAGTTTGTACTTC. This translates into CASSTGTSGSLYF.

This clonotype was detected ten times or more. V usage is TRBV13 and J usage is TRBJ1-1; possibly TRBD1 for D (5 bases). Trimming took off 0 bases at V and 8 bases at J, with 10 bases between the two ends. Germline V lookup: CDR1 PRHDT, CDR2 FYEKMQ (reference sequence). The CDR3 covers 13 residues. CDR3: CASSLGQTVEAFF. DNA for the CDR3: TGTGCCAGCAGCTTAGGGCAGACAGTCGAAGCTTTCTTT.

Points on this clonotype: Given a much more abundant clone one base away, this may be a read error. The chain uses TRBV11-2 and TRBJ2-1, with 11 bases matching TRBD1. CDR1 is SGHAT, CDR2 FQNNGV, per germline. CDR3 size: 16 residues. The J segment lost 3 bases and the V segment lost 2 bases, leaving 3 bases of the junction unmatched. The CDR3 region has the DNA TGTGCCAGCAGCTTATCCGGGACAGGGGGCTACAATGAGCAGTTCTTC. Translation gives CASSLSGTGGYNEQFF.

This clonotype came up many times. This chain uses TRBV7-8 with TRBJ1-1; a weak D match, TRBD1 (6 bases). Germline values: CDR1 SGHVS, CDR2 FQNEAQ. V dropped 5 bases and J dropped 2 bases, with 12 bases sitting between them. The CDR3 contains 14 residues. The CDR3 DNA follows: TGTGCCAGCAGCCGGGGGCTCGAAAACACTGAAGCTTTCTTT. It specifies CASSRGLENTEAFF.

This clonotype was detected many times. The gene calls are TRBV29-1 and TRBJ1-1; D is uncertain. Trimming stripped 3 bases from V and 0 bases from J, with 8 bases between. The CDR3 is 13 residues long. CDR1 is SQVTM, CDR2 ANQGSEA, per germline. The CDR3 DNA reads TGCAGCGTTGAGGGTGTGTTGAACACTGAAGCTTTCTTT. This translates into CSVEGVLNTEAFF.

The V gene is TRBV7-9, the J gene TRBJ1-1, with D perhaps TRBD1 (6 bases). The CDR3 totals 14 residues. CDR1 and CDR2 (germline): SEHNR, FQNEAQ (reference sequence). V was trimmed by 8 bases and J by 3 bases, leaving 16 bases between them. CDR3: CASERGGADTEAFF. CDR3 DNA sequence: TGTGCCAGCGAGAGGGGGGGCGCGGACACTGAAGCTTTCTTT.

This clonotype was picked up many times. The J gene is TRBJ1-2, the V gene TRBV29-1, with a tentative D call TRBD1 (6 bases). Trimming took off 3 bases at V and 8 bases at J, with 10 bases between the two ends. Germline V lookup: CDR1 SQVTM, CDR2 ANQGSEA. The CDR3 contains 11 residues. For the CDR3, the DNA is TGCAGCGTTGAGGGGGCGCAAGGCTACACCTTC. Protein: CSVEGAQGYTF. The complete variable domain, with remaining parts taken from reference TRBV29-1 and TRBJ1-2, reads SAVISQKPSRDICQRGTSLTIQCQVDSQVTMMFWYRQQPGQSLTLIATANQGSEATYESGFVIDKFPISRPNLTFSTLTVSNMSPEDSSIYLCSVEGAQGYTFGSGTRLTVV.

The genes are TRBV18 and TRBJ2-1; D remains unclear. V was cut by 3 bases and J by 5 bases, with 11 bases left in between. The CDR3 runs 14 residues. Germline V gene lookup returns CDR1 KGHSH and CDR2 LQKENI. The CDR3 region is CASSPRSPDNEQFF. CDR3 DNA: TGTGCCAGCTCACCGCGGTCCCCGGACAATGAGCAGTTCTTC.

This clonotype has at least ten counts. At one of its ends the junction is not consistent with the germline gene, which may arise from a read error. The chain couples TRBV6-1 to TRBJ1-2; the match to TRBD1 covers 7 bases. The CDR3 spans 15 residues. Germline V lookup: CDR1 MNHNS, CDR2 SASEGT. CDR3 loop: CASSKAGTANYGYTF. The CDR3, as DNA: TGTGCCAGCAGTAAAGCCGGGACAGCTAACTATGGCTACACCTTC.

This clonotype was detected ten times or more. The CDR3 DNA sequence: TGTGCCAGCAGCTTAGCCGGGACAGCCAAAAACATTCAGTACTTC. Its protein product is CASSLAGTAKNIQYF. The chain recombines TRBV7-2 with TRBJ2-4; either TRBD1 or TRBD2 may supply D (5 bases each). Per the germline V gene, CDR1 is SGHTA and CDR2 is FQGNSA. V lost 0 bases and J 0 bases, leaving 6 bases between the germline ends. This CDR3 spans 15 amino acids.

This clonotype was recorded at least ten times. J is TRBJ2-2 and V is TRBV10-3; 9 nucleotides align to TRBD1. CDR1 is ENHRY, CDR2 SYGVKD, per germline. The J segment lost 5 bases and the V segment lost 0 bases, leaving 13 bases of the junction unmatched. This CDR3 is 19 amino acids long. The CDR3 nucleotides read TGTGCCATCAGTGAGTCAATGAACAGGGGGCGAATTAATACCGGGGAGCTGTTTTTT. This translates into CAISESMNRGRINTGELFF.

This clonotype has at least ten counts. The chain uses TRBV7-2 and TRBJ2-1; no definite D call. Germline V gives CDR1 SGHTA, CDR2 FQGNSA. The CDR3 runs 13 residues. The V gene lost 4 bases and the J gene lost 8 bases, with 12 bases spanning the gap. CDR3 sequence reads: CASSSHVLDEQFF. CDR3 DNA sequence: TGTGCCAGCAGCTCACACGTACTCGATGAGCAGTTCTTC.

This clonotype came up many times. The rearrangement joins TRBV18 to TRBJ2-2; 11 bases fit TRBD2. The V and J ends lost 0 bases and 2 bases, in that order; junction bases with no gene match: 8. The germline V gene encodes CDR1 KGHSH and CDR2 LQKENI. This CDR3 region has 19 residues. The CDR3, as DNA: TGTGCCAGCTCACCACCTTTCCCGGGACTAGCGGAAAACACCGGGGAGCTGTTTTTT. Protein product: CASSPPFPGLAENTGELFF.

The CDR3 DNA reads as TGTGCCAGCAGCTTAGCCCTCGGGGCGGGCACAGATACGCAGCATTTT. Its protein is CASSLALGAGTDTQHF. This rearrangement joins TRBV11-2 to TRBJ2-3; D is perhaps TRBD1 (5 bases). The J call may not be correct, given that the DNA end is closer to TRBJ1-5. Germline V gene lookup returns CDR1 SGHAT and CDR2 FQNNGV. CDR3 length: 16 amino acids.

This clonotype was recorded at least ten times. The chain's CDR3 is CASSSPLRGVYGYTF. In DNA, the CDR3 is TGCGCCAGCAGCTCGCCCCTGAGGGGCGTTTATGGCTACACCTTC. The rearrangement uses TRBV4-1 and TRBJ1-2; D might be TRBD1 (5 bases). Germline CDR1 MGHRA, CDR2 YSYEKL. There are 15 residues in the CDR3. Trimming pared 5 bases from V and 5 bases from J, leaving 18 bases between.